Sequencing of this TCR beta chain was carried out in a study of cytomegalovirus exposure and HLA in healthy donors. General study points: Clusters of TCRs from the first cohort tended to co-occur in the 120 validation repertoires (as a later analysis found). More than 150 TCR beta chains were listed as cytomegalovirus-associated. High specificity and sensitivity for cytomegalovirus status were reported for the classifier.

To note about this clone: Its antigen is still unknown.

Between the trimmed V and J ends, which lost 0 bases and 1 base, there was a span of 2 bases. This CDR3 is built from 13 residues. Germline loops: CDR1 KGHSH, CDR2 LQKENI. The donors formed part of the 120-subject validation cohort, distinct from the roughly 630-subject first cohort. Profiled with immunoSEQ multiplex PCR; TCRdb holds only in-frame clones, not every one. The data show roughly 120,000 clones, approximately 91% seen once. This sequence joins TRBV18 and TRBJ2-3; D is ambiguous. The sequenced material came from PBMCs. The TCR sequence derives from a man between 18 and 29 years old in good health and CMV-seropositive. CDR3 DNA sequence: TGTGCCAGCTCACCACCCGGCACAGATACGCAGTATTTT. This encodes CASSPPGTDTQYF.